This T cell receptor (beta chain) was sequenced during a study of CD8 T cells in ankylosing spondylitis. The CDR3 length is 14 residues. V was cut by 4 bases and J by 7 bases, with 15 bases left in between. The germline V gene has CDR1 KGHSH and CDR2 LQKENI. TCRdb used MiXCR to reprocess the 5' RACE reads, holding one entry per CDR3 protein. The sample lists approximately 340,000 distinct CDR3 sequences, approximately 14% seen once, with approximately 1.1% in the top ten. Study findings and constraints: Matched ankylosing spondylitis synovial fluid reportedly showed significant enrichment of disease-linked clones. Clones linked with disease were CD8+ and fairly uncommon in the peripheral blood.

This clonotype was detected only a few times. Its antigen is unknown. V is TRBV18 and J is TRBJ2-3; D gene uncertain. The receptor was derived from a male donor with ankylosing spondylitis or in good health (not recorded which). The material sequenced was blood, either unsorted or a sorted T cell fraction (not recorded which). DNA for the CDR3: TGTGCCAGCTCACTTGGGCAGGTACATTATACGCAGTATTTT. Protein product: CASSLGQVHYTQYF.